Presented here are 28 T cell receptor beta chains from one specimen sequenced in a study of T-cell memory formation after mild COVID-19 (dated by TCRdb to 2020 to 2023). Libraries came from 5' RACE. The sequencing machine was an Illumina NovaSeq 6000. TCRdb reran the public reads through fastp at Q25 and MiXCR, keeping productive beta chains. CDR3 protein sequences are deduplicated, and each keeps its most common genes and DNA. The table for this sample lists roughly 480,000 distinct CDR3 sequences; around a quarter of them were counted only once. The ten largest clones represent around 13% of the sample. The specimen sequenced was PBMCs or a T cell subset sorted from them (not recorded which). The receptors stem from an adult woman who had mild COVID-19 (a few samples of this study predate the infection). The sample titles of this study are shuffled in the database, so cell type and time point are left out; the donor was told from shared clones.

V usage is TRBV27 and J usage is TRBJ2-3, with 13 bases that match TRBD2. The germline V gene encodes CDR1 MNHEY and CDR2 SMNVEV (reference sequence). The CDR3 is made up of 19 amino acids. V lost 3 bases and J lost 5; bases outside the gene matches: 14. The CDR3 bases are TGTGCCAGCAGTTTCTCCGGACTAGCGGGGGCCCCTGTGAAAGATACGCAGTATTTT. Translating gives CASSFSGLAGAPVKDTQYF.

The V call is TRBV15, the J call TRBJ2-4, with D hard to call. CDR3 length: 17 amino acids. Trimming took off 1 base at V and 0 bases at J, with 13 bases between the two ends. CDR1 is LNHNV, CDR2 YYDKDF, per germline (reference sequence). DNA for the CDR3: TGTGCCACCAGCAGAGTGGCAGGAGAAATAGCCAAAAACATTCAGTACTTC. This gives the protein CATSRVAGEIAKNIQYF.

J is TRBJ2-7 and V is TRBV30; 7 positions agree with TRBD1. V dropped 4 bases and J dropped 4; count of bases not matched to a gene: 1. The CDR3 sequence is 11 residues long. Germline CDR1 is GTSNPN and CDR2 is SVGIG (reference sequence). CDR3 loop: CAWTGGYEQYF. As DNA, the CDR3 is TGTGCCTGGACAGGGGGTTACGAGCAGTACTTC.

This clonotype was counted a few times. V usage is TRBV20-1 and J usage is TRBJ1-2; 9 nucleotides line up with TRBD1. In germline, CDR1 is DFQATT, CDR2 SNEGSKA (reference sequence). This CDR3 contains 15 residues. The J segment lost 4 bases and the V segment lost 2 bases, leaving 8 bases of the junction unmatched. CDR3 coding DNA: TGCAGTGCTAGATTAGATCCGGGACAGGGCTATGGCTACACCTTC. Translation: CSARLDPGQGYGYTF.

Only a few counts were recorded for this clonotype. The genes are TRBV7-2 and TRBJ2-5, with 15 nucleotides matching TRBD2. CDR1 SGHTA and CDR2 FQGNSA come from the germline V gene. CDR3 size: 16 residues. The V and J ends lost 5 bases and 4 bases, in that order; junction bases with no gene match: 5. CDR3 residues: CASSPRTSGRGETQYF. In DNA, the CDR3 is TGTGCCAGCAGCCCGAGGACTAGCGGGAGGGGAGAGACCCAGTACTTC.

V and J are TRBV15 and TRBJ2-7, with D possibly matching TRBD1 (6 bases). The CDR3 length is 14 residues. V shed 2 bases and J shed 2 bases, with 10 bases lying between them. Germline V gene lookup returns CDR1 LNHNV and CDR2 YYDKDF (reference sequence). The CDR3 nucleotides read TGTGCCACCAGCAGACGGGACACCCCCTACGAGCAGTACTTC. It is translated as CATSRRDTPYEQYF. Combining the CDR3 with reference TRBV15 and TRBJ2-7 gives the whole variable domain DAMVIQNPRYQVTQFGKPVTLSCSQTLNHNVMYWYQQKSSQAPKLLFHYYDKDFNNEADTPDNFQSRRPNTSFCFLDIRSPGLGDTAMYLCATSRRDTPYEQYFGPGTRLTVT.

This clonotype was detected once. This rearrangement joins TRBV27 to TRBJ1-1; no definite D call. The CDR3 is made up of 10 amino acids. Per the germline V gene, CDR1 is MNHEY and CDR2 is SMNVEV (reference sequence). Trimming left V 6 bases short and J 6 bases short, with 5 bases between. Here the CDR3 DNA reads TGTGCCAGCAGAATAGCTGAAGCTTTCTTT. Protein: CASRIAEAFF.

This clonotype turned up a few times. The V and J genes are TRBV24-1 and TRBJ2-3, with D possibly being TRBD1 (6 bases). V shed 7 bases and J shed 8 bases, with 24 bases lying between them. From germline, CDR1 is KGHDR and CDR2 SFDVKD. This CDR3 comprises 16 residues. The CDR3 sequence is CATSSPRTVVGGTQYF. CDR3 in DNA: TGTGCCACCAGCTCACCTCGGACAGTCGTAGGGGGTACGCAGTATTTT.

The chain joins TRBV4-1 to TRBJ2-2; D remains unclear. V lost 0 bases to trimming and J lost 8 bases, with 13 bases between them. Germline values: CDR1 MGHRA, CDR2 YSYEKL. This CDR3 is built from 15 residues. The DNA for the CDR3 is TGCGCCAGCAGCCAAGAGTCGGCGGTCTTGGGGGAGCTGTTTTTT. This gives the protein CASSQESAVLGELFF.

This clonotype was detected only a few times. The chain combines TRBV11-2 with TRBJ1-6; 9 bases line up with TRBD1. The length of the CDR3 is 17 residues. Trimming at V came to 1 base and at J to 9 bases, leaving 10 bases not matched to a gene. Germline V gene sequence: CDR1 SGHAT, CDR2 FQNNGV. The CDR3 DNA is TGTGCCAGCAGCTTAGCCGGGACAGGGCGGACGGGTTCACCCCTCCACTTT. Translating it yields CASSLAGTGRTGSPLHF. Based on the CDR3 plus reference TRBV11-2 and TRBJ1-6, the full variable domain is EAGVAQSPRYKIIEKRQSVAFWCNPISGHATLYWYQQILGQGPKLLIQFQNNGVVDDSQLPKDRFSAERLKGVDSTLKIQPAKLEDSAVYLCASSLAGTGRTGSPLHFGNGTRLTVT.

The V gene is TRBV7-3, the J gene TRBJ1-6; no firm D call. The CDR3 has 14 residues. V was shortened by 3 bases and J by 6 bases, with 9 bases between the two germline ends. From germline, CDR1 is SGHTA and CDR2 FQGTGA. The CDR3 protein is CASSLTGINSPLHF. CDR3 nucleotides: TGTGCCAGCAGCTTGACCGGAATTAATTCACCCCTCCACTTT.

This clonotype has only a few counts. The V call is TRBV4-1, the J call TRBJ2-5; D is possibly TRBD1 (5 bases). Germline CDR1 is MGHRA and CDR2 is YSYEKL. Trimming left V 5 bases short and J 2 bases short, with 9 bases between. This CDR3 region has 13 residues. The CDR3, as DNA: TGCGCCAGCAGCGGGGCTAATCAAGAGACCCAGTACTTC. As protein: CASSGANQETQYF.

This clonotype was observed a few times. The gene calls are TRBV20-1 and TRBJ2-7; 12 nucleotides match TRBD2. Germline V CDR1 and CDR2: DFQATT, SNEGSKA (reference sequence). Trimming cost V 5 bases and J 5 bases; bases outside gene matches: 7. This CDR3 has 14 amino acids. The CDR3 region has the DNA TGCAGTGCTCAGACTAGCGGGAGTTACAACGAGCAGTACTTC. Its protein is CSAQTSGSYNEQYF.

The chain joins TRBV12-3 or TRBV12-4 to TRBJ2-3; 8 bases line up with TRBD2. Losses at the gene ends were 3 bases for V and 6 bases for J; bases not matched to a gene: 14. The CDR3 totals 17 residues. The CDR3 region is CASSFSVRREAVDTQYF. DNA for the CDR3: TGTGCCAGCAGTTTTTCCGTAAGGCGGGAGGCGGTGGATACGCAGTATTTT.

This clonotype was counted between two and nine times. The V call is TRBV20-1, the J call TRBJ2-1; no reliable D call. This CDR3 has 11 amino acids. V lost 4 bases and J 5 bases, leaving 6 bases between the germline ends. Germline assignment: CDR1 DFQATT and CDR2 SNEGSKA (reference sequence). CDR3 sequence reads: CSAKTNNEQFF. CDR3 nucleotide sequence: TGCAGTGCTAAGACCAACAATGAGCAGTTCTTC.

The CDR3 region has the DNA TGTGCCAGCAGCTTTAGACTCAGGGGTGCGACAGATACGCAGTATTTT. Translated: CASSFRLRGATDTQYF. This chain joins TRBV7-9 and TRBJ2-3; TRBD1 is a possible D gene (6 bases). The CDR3 runs to 16 residues. Trimming removed 3 bases at V and 3 bases at J, with 16 bases between. Germline CDR1 SEHNR, CDR2 FQNEAQ (reference sequence).

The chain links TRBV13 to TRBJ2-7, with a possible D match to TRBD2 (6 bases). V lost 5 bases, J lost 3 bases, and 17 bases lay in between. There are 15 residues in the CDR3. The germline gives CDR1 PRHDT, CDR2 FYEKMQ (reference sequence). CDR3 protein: CASSAPREVSYEQYF. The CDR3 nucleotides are TGTGCCAGCAGCGCCCCCAGGGAGGTTAGCTACGAGCAGTACTTC.

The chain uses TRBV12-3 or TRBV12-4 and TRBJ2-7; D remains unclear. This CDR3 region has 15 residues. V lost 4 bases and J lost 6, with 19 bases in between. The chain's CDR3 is CASSSDGPKRFEQYF. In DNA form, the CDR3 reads TGTGCCAGCAGTTCCGACGGCCCTAAAAGGTTCGAGCAGTACTTC.

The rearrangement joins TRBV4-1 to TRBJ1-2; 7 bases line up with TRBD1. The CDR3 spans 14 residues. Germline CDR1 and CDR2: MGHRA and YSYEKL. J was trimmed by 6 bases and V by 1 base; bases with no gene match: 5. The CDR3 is CASSQVVRGDGYTF. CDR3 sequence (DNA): TGCGCCAGCAGCCAAGTGGTCAGGGGGGATGGCTACACCTTC.

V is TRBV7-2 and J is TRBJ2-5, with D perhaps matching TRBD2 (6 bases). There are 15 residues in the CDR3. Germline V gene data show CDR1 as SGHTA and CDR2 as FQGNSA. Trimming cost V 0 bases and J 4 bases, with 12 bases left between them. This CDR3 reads CASSLAGGSAETQYF. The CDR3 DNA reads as TGTGCCAGCAGCTTAGCGGGAGGTAGTGCAGAGACCCAGTACTTC.

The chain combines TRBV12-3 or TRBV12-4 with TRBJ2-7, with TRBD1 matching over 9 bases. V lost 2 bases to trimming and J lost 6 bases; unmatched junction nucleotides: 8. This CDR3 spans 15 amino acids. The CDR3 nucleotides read TGTGCCAGCAGTTTATTCGCCCGGACAGGGGTCGAGCAGTACTTC. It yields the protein CASSLFARTGVEQYF.

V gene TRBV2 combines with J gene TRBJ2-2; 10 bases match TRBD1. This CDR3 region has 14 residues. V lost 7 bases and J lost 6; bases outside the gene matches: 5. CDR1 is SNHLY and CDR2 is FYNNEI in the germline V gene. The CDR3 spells CASTGQGGAGELFF. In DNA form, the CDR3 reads TGTGCCAGCACCGGACAGGGGGGTGCCGGGGAGCTGTTTTTT.

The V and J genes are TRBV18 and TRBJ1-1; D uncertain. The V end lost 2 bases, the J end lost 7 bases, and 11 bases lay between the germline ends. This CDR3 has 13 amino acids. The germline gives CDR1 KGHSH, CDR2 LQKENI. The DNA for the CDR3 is TGTGCCAGCTCACCAAAGGAGCGGGGTGAAGCTTTCTTT. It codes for CASSPKERGEAFF.

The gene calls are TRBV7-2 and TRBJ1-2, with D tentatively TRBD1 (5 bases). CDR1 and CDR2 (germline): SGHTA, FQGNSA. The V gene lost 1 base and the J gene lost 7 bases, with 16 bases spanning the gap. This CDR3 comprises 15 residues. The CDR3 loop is CASSLDLGRASGYTF. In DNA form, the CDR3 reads TGTGCCAGCAGCTTAGATCTAGGCAGGGCCAGTGGCTACACCTTC.

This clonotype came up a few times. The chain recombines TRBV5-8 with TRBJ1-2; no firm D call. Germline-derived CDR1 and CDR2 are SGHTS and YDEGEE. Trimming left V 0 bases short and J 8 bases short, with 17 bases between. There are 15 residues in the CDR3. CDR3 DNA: TGTGCCAGCAGCTTGGCCGGGGATACGGTGGAGGGCTACACCTTC. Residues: CASSLAGDTVEGYTF.

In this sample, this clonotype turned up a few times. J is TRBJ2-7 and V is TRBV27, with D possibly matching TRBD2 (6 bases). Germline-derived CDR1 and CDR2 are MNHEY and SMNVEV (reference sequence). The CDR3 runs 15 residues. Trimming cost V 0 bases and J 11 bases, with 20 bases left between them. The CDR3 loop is CASSLSGGMASVKYF. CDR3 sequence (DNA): TGTGCCAGCAGTTTATCGGGGGGAATGGCCAGTGTAAAGTACTTC.

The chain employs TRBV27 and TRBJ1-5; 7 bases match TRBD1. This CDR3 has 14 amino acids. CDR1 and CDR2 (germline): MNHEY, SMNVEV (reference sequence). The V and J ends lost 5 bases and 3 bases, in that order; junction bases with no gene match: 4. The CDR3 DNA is TGTGCCAGCAGTACACAGGGGCCCAATCAGCCCCAGCATTTT. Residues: CASSTQGPNQPQHF.

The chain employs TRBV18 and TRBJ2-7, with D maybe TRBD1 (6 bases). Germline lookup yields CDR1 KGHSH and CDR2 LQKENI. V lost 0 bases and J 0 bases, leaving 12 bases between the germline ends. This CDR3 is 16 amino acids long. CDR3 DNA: TGTGCCAGCTCACCACCTGGACGGACAGCCTCCTACGAGCAGTACTTC. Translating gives CASSPPGRTASYEQYF.